One and the same sample provided the 20 T cell receptor beta chains below, sequenced in a study of response to subunit inactivated influenza vaccine. TCRdb re-called the RT-PCR reads through MiXCR, storing one row per CDR3 protein. The table includes roughly 790,000 distinct CDR3 sequences, around 20% detected once. This sample comprised PBMCs from blood, obtained roughly 5 days after vaccination. These receptors originate from a man aged 45-65 years who received an inactivated influenza vaccine.

This clonotype was counted a single time. The chain carries TRBV25-1 and TRBJ2-1, with 7 bases aligning to TRBD1. The CDR3 spans 14 residues. CDR1 is MGHDK and CDR2 is SYGVNS in the germline V gene. V lost 5 bases to trimming and J lost 3 bases; unmatched junction nucleotides: 4. The CDR3 coding sequence is TGTGCCAGCAGTCGGGACAGCTTCTACAATGAGCAGTTCTTC. It is translated as CASSRDSFYNEQFF.

The chain has TRBV13 and TRBJ1-5; D not resolved. The CDR3 length is 14 residues. Trimming removed 5 bases at V and 4 bases at J, with 12 bases between. Looked up from germline, CDR1 is PRHDT and CDR2 is FYEKMQ (reference sequence). CDR3 loop: CASSRRGGNQPQHF. The CDR3 DNA reads TGTGCCAGCAGCCGCCGTGGAGGGAATCAGCCCCAGCATTTT.

Ten or more counts support this clonotype. The genes are TRBV20-1 and TRBJ1-1; the D is unclear. The CDR3 has 14 amino acids. Germline V gives CDR1 DFQATT, CDR2 SNEGSKA (reference sequence). With 0 bases removed from V and 0 bases from J, the gap between germline ends came to 8 bases. Here the CDR3 DNA reads TGCAGTGCTAGAGATTTAGTCATGAACACTGAAGCTTTCTTT. Translating it yields CSARDLVMNTEAFF.

The chain combines TRBV6-1 with TRBJ2-7; 11 positions agree with TRBD1. CDR3 length: 14 residues. With V trimmed by 8 bases and J by 4 bases, 7 bases remained unmatched. The germline V gene encodes CDR1 MNHNS and CDR2 SASEGT. The CDR3 nucleotides are TGTGCCAGCGATAACCGGGACAGGGGGTACGAGCAGTACTTC. Protein product: CASDNRDRGYEQYF.

The chain links TRBV20-1 to TRBJ2-1; D is ambiguous. Trimming took 3 bases from V and 12 from J, leaving 15 bases between them. The CDR3 sequence is 12 residues long. CDR1 and CDR2 from the germline V gene are DFQATT and SNEGSKA (reference sequence). The CDR3 here is CSASGPILGQFF. In DNA form, the CDR3 reads TGCAGTGCTAGCGGGCCTATTTTGGGGCAGTTCTTC.

This clonotype was found a few times. V usage is TRBV14 and J usage is TRBJ2-3; D uncertain. This CDR3 spans 13 amino acids. CDR1 is SGHDN and CDR2 is FVKESK in the germline V gene. The V gene lost 6 bases and the J gene lost 2 bases, with 9 bases spanning the gap. CDR3 bases: TGTGCCAGCAGACCTGTCCACACAGATACGCAGTATTTT. It yields the protein CASRPVHTDTQYF.

This clonotype was seen more than once but under ten times. A read error may account for a junction end that differs from germline. This sequence joins TRBV25-1 and TRBJ2-1; D gene unclear. This CDR3 contains 10 residues. The germline gives CDR1 MGHDK, CDR2 SYGVNS. CDR3 sequence (DNA): TGTGCCAGCGGTGACCTTATACCGTTCTTC. Its translation is CASGDLIPFF.

CDR3 loop: CSATVPGTSGTTLRAETQYF. CDR3 bases: TGCAGTGCGACCGTTCCCGGGACTAGCGGGACAACTTTGAGGGCGGAGACCCAGTACTTC. The chain has TRBV20-1 and TRBJ2-5; TRBD2 matches 13 bases. This CDR3 is 20 amino acids long. V was clipped by 6 bases and J by 5 bases; unmatched bases: 24. The germline CDR1 and CDR2 sequences are DFQATT and SNEGSKA (reference sequence).

The sample holds a few counts of this clonotype. Written as DNA, the CDR3 is TGTGCCTGTAGTCGGGACTTTATCACAGATACGCAGTATTTT. Translated, it gives CACSRDFITDTQYF. This chain joins TRBV30 and TRBJ2-3; tentatively, D is TRBD2 (6 bases). V lost 6 bases to trimming and J lost 2 bases, with 15 bases between them. The germline CDR1 and CDR2 sequences are GTSNPN and SVGIG (reference sequence). This CDR3 is built from 14 residues.

This clonotype was seen more than once but under ten times. J is TRBJ2-1 and V is TRBV20-1, with 9 nucleotides matching TRBD2. The CDR3 has 12 amino acids. The trim removed 5 bases at V and 10 bases at J, leaving 6 bases unmatched. Germline V gene data show CDR1 as DFQATT and CDR2 as SNEGSKA (reference sequence). For the CDR3, the DNA is TGCAGTGCTGCTAGCGGGAATACCGAGCAGTTCTTC. The encoded protein is CSAASGNTEQFF.

This clonotype was seen only a few times. For the CDR3, the DNA is TGTGCCAGCAGCAATGGGCTGCGAGCTTTCTTT. It yields the protein CASSNGLRAFF. V and J are TRBV7-9 and TRBJ1-1; D is unresolved. Trimming pared 5 bases from V and 10 bases from J, leaving 11 bases between. This CDR3 contains 11 residues. The V gene's germline CDR1 is SEHNR and CDR2 FQNEAQ (reference sequence). Based on the CDR3 plus reference TRBV7-9 and TRBJ1-1, the full variable domain is DTGVSQNPRHKITKRGQNVTFRCDPISEHNRLYWYRQTLGQGPEFLTYFQNEAQLEKSRLLSDRFSAERPKGSFSTLEIQRTEQGDSAMYLCASSNGLRAFFGQGTRLTVV.

The sample holds a few counts of this clonotype. V and J are TRBV7-9 and TRBJ1-3, with 9 bases fitting TRBD1. Germline-derived CDR1 and CDR2 are SEHNR and FQNEAQ (reference sequence). With V trimmed by 5 bases and J by 8 bases, 10 bases remained unmatched. This CDR3 has 15 amino acids. CDR3 protein: CASSPNNRGQDTIYF. The CDR3 DNA is TGTGCCAGCAGCCCGAACAACAGGGGGCAGGACACCATATATTTT.

The chain joins TRBV7-2 to TRBJ2-1; D assignment may be TRBD1 or TRBD2 (5 bases each). Germline V lookup: CDR1 SGHTA, CDR2 FQGNSA. CDR3 size: 14 residues. V shed 5 bases and J shed 5 bases, with 13 bases lying between them. CDR3 sequence: CASSRSRDDNEQFF. CDR3 sequence (DNA): TGTGCCAGCAGCCGATCCAGGGACGACAATGAGCAGTTCTTC.

CDR3 nucleotide sequence: TGCAGCGTTGAAGGAGGGACTAGCTACGAGCAGTACTTC. It codes for CSVEGGTSYEQYF. The chain joins TRBV29-1 to TRBJ2-7; 8 positions match TRBD2. Germline V lookup: CDR1 SQVTM, CDR2 ANQGSEA. The CDR3 is 13 amino acids. J lost 3 bases, V lost 1 base, and 2 bases had no gene match.

The DNA of the CDR3 is TGCAGTGCTAGAGCAGGGGCAGGGGGTCTCATTAAGGGAGAGACCCAGTACTTC. Translated: CSARAGAGGLIKGETQYF. This rearrangement joins TRBV20-1 to TRBJ2-5, with 7 bases that match TRBD1. V was clipped by 1 base and J by 4 bases; unmatched bases: 18. The CDR3 sequence is 18 residues long. CDR1 DFQATT and CDR2 SNEGSKA come from the germline V gene (reference sequence).

In this sample, this clonotype turned up a few times. This chain joins TRBV12-3 or TRBV12-4 and TRBJ2-5, with a possible D match to TRBD1 (6 bases). The CDR3 contains 14 residues. V was clipped by 5 bases and J by 2 bases, with 12 bases between them. The CDR3 protein is CASSKGHLQETQYF. CDR3 sequence (DNA): TGTGCCAGCAGTAAGGGACACCTACAAGAGACCCAGTACTTC.

The chain carries TRBV20-1 and TRBJ2-2, with D hard to call. V shed 5 bases and J shed 4 bases, with 17 bases lying between them. From germline, CDR1 is DFQATT and CDR2 SNEGSKA (reference sequence). This CDR3 has 15 residues. The CDR3 DNA reads TGCAGTGCTCCTATTACCAAGAAAGGCACCGGGGAGCTGTTTTTT. Amino acids: CSAPITKKGTGELFF.

In the case of this clonotype: One end of the junction does not line up with germline, which may come from a read error. The rearrangement joins TRBV10-3 to TRBJ2-2, with 10 bases aligning to TRBD1. The CDR3 is 13 amino acids. CDR1 is ENHRY, CDR2 SYGVKD, per germline. This chain's CDR3 is CAVRQGAIGELFF. The DNA for the CDR3 is TGTGCCGTCAGACAGGGGGCAATCGGGGAGCTGTTTTTT.

J is TRBJ1-5 and V is TRBV20-1, with D uncertain. Germline lookup yields CDR1 DFQATT and CDR2 SNEGSKA (reference sequence). The V end was cut by 0 bases, the J end by 5 bases, with 14 bases between. The CDR3 runs 15 residues. The CDR3 nucleotides are TGCAGTGCTAGAGATTATAGACGGGGAGATCAGCCCCAGCATTTT. Translation: CSARDYRRGDQPQHF.

The rearrangement joins TRBV4-3 to TRBJ2-7; 7 bases agree with TRBD2. The CDR3 loop spans 14 amino acids. CDR1 LGHNA and CDR2 YSLEER come from the germline V gene. The junction had 7 bases not matched to a gene; V was cut back by 4 bases and J by 4 bases. DNA for the CDR3: TGCGCCAGCAGCCCAAACGCGGGGGTTTACGAGCAGTACTTC. Amino acid sequence: CASSPNAGVYEQYF.